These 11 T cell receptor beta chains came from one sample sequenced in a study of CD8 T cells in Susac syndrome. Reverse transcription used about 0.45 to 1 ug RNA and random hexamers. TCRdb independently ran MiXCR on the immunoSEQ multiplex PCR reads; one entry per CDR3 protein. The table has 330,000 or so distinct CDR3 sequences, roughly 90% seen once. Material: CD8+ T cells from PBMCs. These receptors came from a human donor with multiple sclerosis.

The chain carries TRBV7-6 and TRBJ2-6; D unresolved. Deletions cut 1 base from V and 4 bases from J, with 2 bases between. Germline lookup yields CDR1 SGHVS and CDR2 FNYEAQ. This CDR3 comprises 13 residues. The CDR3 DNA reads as TGTGCCAGCAGCTTAGACGGGGCCAACGTCCTGACTTTC. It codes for CASSLDGANVLTF.

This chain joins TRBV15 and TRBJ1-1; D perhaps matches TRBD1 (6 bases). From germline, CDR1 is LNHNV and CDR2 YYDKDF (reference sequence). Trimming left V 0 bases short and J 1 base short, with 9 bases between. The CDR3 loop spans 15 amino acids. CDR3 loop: CATSRDRGANTEAFF. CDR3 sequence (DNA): TGTGCCACCAGCAGAGATCGGGGGGCGAACACTGAAGCTTTCTTT.

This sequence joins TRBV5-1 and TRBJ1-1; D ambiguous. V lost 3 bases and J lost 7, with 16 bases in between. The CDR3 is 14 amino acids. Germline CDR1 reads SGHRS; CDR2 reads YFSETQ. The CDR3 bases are TGCGCCAGCAGCTATTCAGGACGGAAGAATGAAGCTTTCTTT. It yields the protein CASSYSGRKNEAFF.

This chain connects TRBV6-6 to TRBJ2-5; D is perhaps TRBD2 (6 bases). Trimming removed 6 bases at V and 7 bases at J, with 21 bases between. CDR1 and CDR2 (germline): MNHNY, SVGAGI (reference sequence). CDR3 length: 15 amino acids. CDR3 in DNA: TGTGCCAGCAGCCCAACTACCCCTAGCGATGGGACCCAGTACTTC. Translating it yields CASSPTTPSDGTQYF.

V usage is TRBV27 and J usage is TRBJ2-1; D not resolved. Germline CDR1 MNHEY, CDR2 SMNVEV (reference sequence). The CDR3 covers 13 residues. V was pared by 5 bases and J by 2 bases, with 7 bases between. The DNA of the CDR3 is TGTGCCAGCAGTCCCGTCACCTACAATGAGCAGTTCTTC. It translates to CASSPVTYNEQFF.

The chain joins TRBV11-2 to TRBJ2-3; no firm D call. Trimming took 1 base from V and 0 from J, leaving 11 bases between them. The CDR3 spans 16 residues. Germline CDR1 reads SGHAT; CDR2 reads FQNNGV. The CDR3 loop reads CASSLGAILSTDTQYF. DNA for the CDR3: TGTGCCAGCAGCTTAGGGGCCATCCTAAGCACAGATACGCAGTATTTT.

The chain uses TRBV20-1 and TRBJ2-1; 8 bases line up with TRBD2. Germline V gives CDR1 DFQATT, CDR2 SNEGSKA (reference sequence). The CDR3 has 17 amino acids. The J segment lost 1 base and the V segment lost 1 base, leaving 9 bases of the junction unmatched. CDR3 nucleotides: TGCAGTGCTAGAGTTATCGAGACTAGCGAGTCCTACAATGAGCAGTTCTTC. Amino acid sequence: CSARVIETSESYNEQFF.

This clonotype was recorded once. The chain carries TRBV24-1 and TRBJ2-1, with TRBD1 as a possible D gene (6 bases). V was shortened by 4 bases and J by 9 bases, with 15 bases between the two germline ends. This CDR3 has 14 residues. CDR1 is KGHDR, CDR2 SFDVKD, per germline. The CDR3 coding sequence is TGTGCCACCAGTGACAACAGGGCTCGGAGTGAGCAGTTCTTC. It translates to CATSDNRARSEQFF.

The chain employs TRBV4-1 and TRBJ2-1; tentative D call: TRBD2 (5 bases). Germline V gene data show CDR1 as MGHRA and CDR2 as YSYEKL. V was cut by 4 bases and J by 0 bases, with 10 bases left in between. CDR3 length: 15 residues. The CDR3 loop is CASSLGLSSYNEQFF. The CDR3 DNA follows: TGCGCCAGCAGCCTCGGACTGAGCTCCTACAATGAGCAGTTCTTC.

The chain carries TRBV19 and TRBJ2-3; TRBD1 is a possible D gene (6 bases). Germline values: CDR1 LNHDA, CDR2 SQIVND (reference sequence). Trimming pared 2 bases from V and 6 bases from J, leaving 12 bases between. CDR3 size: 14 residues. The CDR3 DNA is TGTGCCAGTAGTATAAAAGCCACAGGGGATACGCAGTATTTT. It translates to CASSIKATGDTQYF.

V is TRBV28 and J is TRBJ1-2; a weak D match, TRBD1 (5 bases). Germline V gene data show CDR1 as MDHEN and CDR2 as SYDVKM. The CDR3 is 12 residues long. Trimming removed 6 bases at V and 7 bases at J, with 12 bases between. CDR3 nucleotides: TGTGCCAGCAGACCGGAGGGACGTGGCTACACCTTC. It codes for CASRPEGRGYTF.